This T cell receptor (beta chain) originates from a study of cytomegalovirus exposure and HLA in healthy donors. As for the study in general: Previous work identified 120 million or so unique TCR beta sequences from 200 million or so T cells.

The CDR3 is 13 amino acids. V lost 1 base and J lost 6, with 7 bases in between. Germline V gives CDR1 LNHDA, CDR2 SQIVND (reference sequence). Although they were nominally healthy when sampled, donors likely had unrecorded immune exposures. Study-level points and caveats: In an earlier analysis, in roughly 580 donors, most V segments appeared productive either ~87% or ~30% of the time. Most CMV-associated TCR beta chains were later found to appear HLA-restricted.

This PCR relied on a set of 60 Vbeta primers and 13 Jbeta primers. The table came from immunoSEQ multiplex PCR; TCRdb's copy has only in-frame clones and leaves some out. The table includes roughly 80,000 clones, 70% to 80% detected once. About this clone: Its antigen is unidentified.

This chain links TRBV19 with TRBJ2-1, with D perhaps TRBD1 (6 bases). The TCR comes from a man between 35 and 55 years old in good health and CMV-seronegative. Sequenced material: PBMCs. The chain's CDR3 is CASSIGGRNEQFF. The CDR3 DNA follows: TGTGCCAGTAGTATAGGGGGGCGCAATGAGCAGTTCTTC.